This T cell receptor beta chain was retrieved from a study of shared clonotypes between healthy human individuals. Overall study: Samples came from two female and a few male donors aged 18 to 49.

HIV-negative, healthy adults without recent acute infections or vaccinations were the donors. Per sorted-subset replicate PCR, input was approximately 0.2 ug DNA, representing about 32,000 T cell genomes. Sequenced by immunoSEQ multiplex PCR; TCRdb stores in-frame clones only, minus some. The sample records 1.6 million or so clones, over 95% being singletons. This CDR3 spans 15 amino acids. Germline CDR1 reads SGHNT; CDR2 reads YYREEE (reference sequence). V shed 1 base and J 6 bases; nucleotides not matched to a gene: 5. The chain is built from TRBV5-4 and TRBJ2-3; 10 bases line up with TRBD2. The sample was naive CD4+ T cells sorted from blood. Subset indicated: CD45RA+ positively selected. This clonotype originated in a man under 40 in good health. Here the CDR3 reads CASSLISGRGDTQYF. The CDR3 coding sequence is TGTGCCAGCAGCTTGATCAGCGGGAGGGGGGATACGCAGTATTTT.